Listed below are T cell receptor beta chains from one sample, sequenced in a study of neurological immune-mediated disorders. Using its own MiXCR run on the 5' RACE reads, TCRdb lists one record per CDR3 protein. This sample has just under 45,000 distinct CDR3 sequences, with roughly 12% found just once. The sample consisted of PBMCs. The receptors here all came from a female donor in good health. Both conserved end residues are part of each CDR3. D genes are given only for firm matches. Rows give clone size only sometimes, using once, few, many, or a class for an expanded clone.

D: TRBD2
V: TRBV6-5
J: TRBJ2-7
length: 15
size: many
CDR3: CASTESGRTRYEQYF
DNA: TGTGCCAGCACCGAAAGCGGGAGGACACGGTACGAGCAGTACTTC

D: -
V: TRBV27
J: TRBJ2-7
length: 14
size: many
CDR3: CASSLIGAGAKQYF
DNA: TGTGCCAGCAGTTTAATCGGGGCAGGGGCTAAGCAGTACTTC

D: -
V: TRBV5-1
J: TRBJ2-6
length: 14
size: many
CDR3: CASSSNTGANVLTF
DNA: TGCGCCAGCAGCTCCAACACTGGGGCCAACGTCCTGACTTTC

D: -
V: TRBV5-1
J: TRBJ1-1
length: 15
size: many
CDR3: CASSSGAGGYTEAFF
DNA: TGCGCCAGCAGCTCCGGGGCCGGAGGGTACACTGAAGCTTTCTTT

D: -
V: TRBV20-1
J: TRBJ2-1
length: 12
size: many
CDR3: CSAEGGYNEQFF
DNA: TGCAGTGCCGAGGGGGGGTACAATGAGCAGTTCTTC

D: -
V: TRBV5-8
J: TRBJ1-5
length: 16
size: many
CDR3: CASNLLGPTSNQPQHF
DNA: TGTGCCAGCAATTTGTTAGGGCCTACGAGCAATCAGCCCCAGCATTTT

D: TRBD2
V: TRBV20-1
J: TRBJ2-1
length: 16
size: many
CDR3: CSARDGLAGNYNEQFF
DNA: TGCAGTGCTAGAGATGGACTAGCGGGCAACTACAATGAGCAGTTCTTC

D: -
V: TRBV4-3
J: TRBJ1-2
length: 14
size: -
CDR3: CASSQEARDYGYTF
DNA: TGCGCCAGCAGCCAAGAAGCGCGGGACTATGGCTACACCTTC

D: TRBD1
V: TRBV6-5
J: TRBJ1-2
length: 16
size: few
CDR3: CASSDTGTGRWYGYTF
DNA: TGTGCCAGCAGTGACACAGGGACAGGGAGGTGGTATGGCTACACCTTC

D: -
V: TRBV19
J: TRBJ1-2
length: 14
size: -
CDR3: CASKRHPGDYGYTF
DNA: TGTGCCAGTAAGAGGCACCCAGGGGACTATGGCTACACCTTC

D: TRBD1
V: TRBV20-1
J: TRBJ1-2
length: 16
size: few
CDR3: CSALPRFHRGNYGYTF
DNA: TGCAGTGCTCTCCCAAGATTCCACAGGGGAAACTATGGCTACACCTTC

D: -
V: TRBV6-5
J: TRBJ1-2
length: 13
size: many
CDR3: CASSYRRDYGYTF
DNA: TGTGCCAGCAGTTACCGCAGGGATTATGGCTACACCTTC

D: -
V: TRBV18
J: TRBJ2-7
length: 15
size: -
CDR3: CASSPGTLSSYEQYF
DNA: TGTGCCAGCTCACCCGGGACTCTTAGCTCCTACGAGCAGTACTTC

D: -
V: TRBV4-1
J: TRBJ1-2
length: 15
size: many
CDR3: CASSQGWGTNYGYTF
DNA: TGCGCCAGCAGCCAAGGTTGGGGGACTAACTATGGCTACACCTTC

D: TRBD2
V: TRBV20-1
J: TRBJ2-7
length: 14
size: -
CDR3: CSARQRGSSYEQYF
DNA: TGCAGTGCTAGGCAGCGGGGCAGCTCCTACGAGCAGTACTTC

D: -
V: TRBV4-2
J: TRBJ1-5
length: 16
size: many
CDR3: CASSRTGGESNQPQHF
DNA: TGTGCCAGCAGCCGCACGGGGGGAGAGAGCAATCAGCCCCAGCATTTT

D: TRBD1
V: TRBV5-1
J: TRBJ1-2
length: 15
size: many
CDR3: CASSSEPGQGYGYTF
DNA: TGCGCCAGCAGCTCCGAGCCGGGACAGGGGTATGGCTACACCTTC

D: -
V: TRBV5-1
J: TRBJ2-5
length: 15
size: many
CDR3: CASSPEDAAAETQYF
DNA: TGCGCCAGCAGCCCTGAGGATGCGGCAGCAGAGACCCAGTACTTC

D: TRBD1
V: TRBV6-5
J: TRBJ2-7
length: 17
size: -
CDR3: CASSYSRMGQGIGEQYF
DNA: TGTGCCAGCAGTTACTCGAGAATGGGACAGGGGATAGGCGAGCAGTACTTC

D: -
V: TRBV25-1
J: TRBJ1-4
length: 16
size: many
CDR3: CASSEGTMATNEKLFF
DNA: TGTGCCAGCAGTGAAGGAACGATGGCGACTAATGAAAAACTGTTTTTT

D: -
V: TRBV5-1
J: TRBJ1-3
length: 16
size: many
CDR3: CASSLADGRSGNTIYF
DNA: TGCGCCAGCAGCTTGGCCGACGGACGCTCTGGAAACACCATATATTTT

D: -
V: TRBV6-6
J: TRBJ1-1
length: 13
size: many
CDR3: CASSKTENTEAFF
DNA: TGTGCCAGCAGCAAGACAGAGAACACTGAAGCTTTCTTT